This entry lists 13 T cell receptor beta chains sequenced from one sample in a study of T-cell memory formation after mild COVID-19. TCRdb re-analysed the 5' RACE reads in MiXCR, keeping a single row per CDR3 protein. Among 270,000 or so distinct CDR3 sequences listed, roughly a sixth were seen once. Sequencing was carried out using PBMCs or a T cell subset sorted from them (not recorded which). The receptors were gathered from a young man who had mild COVID-19 (a few samples of this study predate the infection). Cell type and time point are not known.

This chain joins TRBV20-1 and TRBJ2-3; D is unresolved. The V end lost 7 bases, the J end lost 6 bases, and 11 bases lay between the germline ends. This CDR3 is 11 amino acids long. Germline V lookup: CDR1 DFQATT, CDR2 SNEGSKA (reference sequence). CDR3 in amino acids: CSGLVGDTQYF. CDR3 coding DNA: TGCAGTGGCCTGGTGGGCGATACGCAGTATTTT.

This clonotype was counted between two and nine times. The CDR3 DNA is TGTGCCAGCAGCCAAGGGGGACTAGTTAGGAACACCGGGGAGCTGTTTTTT. Encoded protein: CASSQGGLVRNTGELFF. The chain carries TRBV3-1 and TRBJ2-2; 8 positions match TRBD2. The V and J ends lost 1 base and 1 base, in that order; junction bases with no gene match: 5. This CDR3 comprises 17 residues. Germline CDR1 and CDR2: LGHDT and YNNKEL (reference sequence).

V is TRBV10-2 and J is TRBJ1-2, with TRBD1 identical over 7 bases. The germline V gene has CDR1 WSHSY and CDR2 SAAADI. The CDR3 is made up of 15 amino acids. V lost 3 bases, J lost 0 bases, and 4 bases stayed unmatched. The CDR3, as DNA: TGCGCCAGCAGTGATTCAGGGGGGACTAACTATGGCTACACCTTC. It translates to CASSDSGGTNYGYTF.

This clonotype has only a few counts. The J gene is TRBJ2-3, the V gene TRBV5-1, with TRBD1 as a possible D gene (7 bases). Deletions cut 6 bases from V and 2 bases from J, with 22 bases between. Germline V gene data show CDR1 as SGHRS and CDR2 as YFSETQ. This CDR3 is 17 amino acids long. CDR3 DNA sequence: TGCGCCAGCACAAGGTACAGGGGAGGATCGGACACAGATACGCAGTATTTT. Protein: CASTRYRGGSDTDTQYF.

There are a few counts of this clonotype. V usage is TRBV5-1 and J usage is TRBJ1-1; no firm D call. CDR3 length equals 13 residues. CDR1 is SGHRS, CDR2 YFSETQ, per germline. The V end was cut by 0 bases, the J end by 7 bases, with 10 bases between. CDR3: CASSLAGLSEAFF. CDR3 DNA: TGCGCCAGCAGCTTGGCAGGTTTAAGTGAAGCTTTCTTT. Variable domain in full (rest from reference TRBV5-1 and TRBJ1-1): KAGVTQTPRYLIKTRGQQVTLSCSPISGHRSVSWYQQTPGQGLQFLFEYFSETQRNKGNFPGRFSGRQFSNSRSEMNVSTLELGDSALYLCASSLAGLSEAFFGQGTRLTVV.

This clonotype has more than one count but fewer than ten. V and J are TRBV7-9 and TRBJ2-1, with D tentatively TRBD2 (5 bases). CDR1 is SEHNR, CDR2 FQNEAQ, per germline (reference sequence). This CDR3 has 17 amino acids. Trimming stripped 7 bases from V and 0 bases from J, with 19 bases between. CDR3 region: CASTSHGGGLSYNEQFF. The DNA of the CDR3 is TGTGCCAGCACCAGCCACGGCGGAGGACTCTCCTACAATGAGCAGTTCTTC.

The table lists this clonotype with a few counts. This rearrangement joins TRBV6-2 or TRBV6-3 to TRBJ2-5; 9 bases line up with TRBD2. After removal of 2 bases from V and 0 bases from J, the junction contained 4 bases not matched to a gene. This CDR3 is built from 16 residues. In germline, CDR1 is MNHEY, CDR2 SVGEGT. This CDR3 reads CASSYDPSGDQETQYF. CDR3 DNA: TGTGCCAGCAGTTACGATCCTAGCGGGGACCAAGAGACCCAGTACTTC.

V is TRBV6-5 and J is TRBJ2-7; tentative D call: TRBD2 (5 bases). This CDR3 is 15 amino acids long. Trimming stripped 6 bases from V and 5 bases from J, with 20 bases between. Germline V CDR1 and CDR2: MNHEY, SVGAGI. CDR3 coding DNA: TGTGCCAGCAGCGAGTGGCGGGCCTCCACTAACGAGCAGTACTTC. It specifies CASSEWRASTNEQYF.

In this sample, this clonotype turned up many times. The chain uses TRBV20-1 and TRBJ2-3; TRBD2 matches at 8 bases. The CDR3 consists of 13 residues. Germline V CDR1 and CDR2: DFQATT, SNEGSKA (reference sequence). The CDR3 loop is CRPGAGDTDTQYF. The CDR3 region has the DNA TGCAGGCCAGGAGCGGGGGACACAGATACGCAGTATTTT.

The rearrangement joins TRBV7-9 to TRBJ1-2; perhaps TRBD1 as D (5 bases). This CDR3 has 15 amino acids. Between the trimmed V and J ends, which lost 6 bases and 6 bases, there was a span of 20 bases. Germline CDR1 and CDR2: SEHNR and FQNEAQ (reference sequence). The CDR3 protein is CASSSPGGGTNGYTF. The CDR3 DNA reads as TGTGCCAGCAGTTCACCCGGGGGGGGGACCAATGGCTACACCTTC.

This clonotype has a handful of counts. The chain has TRBV6-5 and TRBJ1-1, with TRBD1 as a possible D gene (5 bases). Trimming took 2 bases from V and 1 from J, leaving 8 bases between them. The CDR3 length is 14 residues. CDR1 and CDR2 (germline): MNHEY, SVGAGI. CDR3 coding DNA: TGTGCCAGCAGTTACGAGGGGAGGAACACTGAAGCTTTCTTT. It yields the protein CASSYEGRNTEAFF.

The rearrangement uses TRBV12-3 or TRBV12-4 and TRBJ1-2; the D is unclear. The germline V and J ends were trimmed by 1 base and 4 bases, with 13 bases remaining between them. The CDR3 has 15 amino acids. The CDR3 nucleotides are TGTGCCAGCAGTTTAGGAGCGAGCCACCCCTATGGCTACACCTTC. Translating gives CASSLGASHPYGYTF.

This sequence joins TRBV15 and TRBJ1-1; D is perhaps TRBD1 (5 bases). Germline CDR1 and CDR2: LNHNV and YYDKDF (reference sequence). CDR3 size: 13 residues. Trimming took off 7 bases at V and 4 bases at J, with 13 bases between the two ends. CDR3 coding DNA: TGTGCCACCACCCCGGGGGGGGGCACTGAAGCTTTCTTT. This sequence encodes CATTPGGGTEAFF.